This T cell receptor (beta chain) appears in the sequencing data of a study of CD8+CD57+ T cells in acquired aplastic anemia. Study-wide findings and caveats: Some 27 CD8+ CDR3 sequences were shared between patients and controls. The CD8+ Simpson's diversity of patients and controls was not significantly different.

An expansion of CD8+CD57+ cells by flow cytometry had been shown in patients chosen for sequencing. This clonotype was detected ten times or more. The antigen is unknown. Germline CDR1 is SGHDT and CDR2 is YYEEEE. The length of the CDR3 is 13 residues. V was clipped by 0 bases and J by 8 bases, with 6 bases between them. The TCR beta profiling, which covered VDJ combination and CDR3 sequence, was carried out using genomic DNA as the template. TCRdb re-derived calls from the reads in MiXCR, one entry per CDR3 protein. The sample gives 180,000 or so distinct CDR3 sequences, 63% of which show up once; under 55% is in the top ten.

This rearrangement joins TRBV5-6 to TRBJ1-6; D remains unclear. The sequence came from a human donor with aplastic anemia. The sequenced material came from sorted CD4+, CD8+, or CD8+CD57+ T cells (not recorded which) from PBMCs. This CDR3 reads CASSLAADSPLHF. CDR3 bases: TGTGCCAGCAGCTTGGCCGCCGATTCACCCCTCCACTTT. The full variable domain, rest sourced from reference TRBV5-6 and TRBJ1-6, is DAGVTQSPTHLIKTRGQQVTLRCSPKSGHDTVSWYQQALGQGPQFIFQYYEEEERQRGNFPDRFSGHQFPNYSSELNVNALLLGDSALYLCASSLAADSPLHFGNGTRLTVT.